Presented here are 20 T cell receptor beta chains from one specimen sequenced in a study of T cells after yellow fever vaccination. TCRdb re-called the 5' RACE reads through MiXCR, storing one row per CDR3 protein. Here the sample spans about 320,000 distinct CDR3 sequences, around 4.4% being singletons. This specimen consisted of PBMCs, obtained 15 days after the yellow fever booster vaccination. These receptor sequences come from a man between 18 and 35 years old who received the YFV17D yellow fever vaccine.

Many counts were recorded for this clonotype. This CDR3 is CASSPDQGGYEQYF. CDR3 DNA: TGTGCCAGCAGCCCAGATCAGGGAGGCTACGAGCAGTACTTC. The chain joins TRBV12-3 or TRBV12-4 to TRBJ2-7, with D perhaps TRBD2 (6 bases). Trimming took off 6 bases at V and 3 bases at J, with 15 bases between the two ends. CDR3 length equals 14 residues.

This clonotype was detected only a few times. The chain carries TRBV5-1 and TRBJ2-5; the D gene is possibly TRBD1 (5 bases). The germline V and J ends were trimmed by 0 bases and 1 base, with 16 bases remaining between them. The germline CDR1 and CDR2 sequences are SGHRS and YFSETQ. The CDR3 runs to 17 residues. The CDR3 spells CASSLDAAGLLQETQYF. The CDR3 DNA follows: TGCGCCAGCAGCTTGGATGCGGCAGGGCTCCTCCAAGAGACCCAGTACTTC.

Ten or more counts support this clonotype. The chain joins TRBV7-2 to TRBJ1-2; D uncertain. The CDR3 sequence is 13 residues long. Germline V lookup: CDR1 SGHTA, CDR2 FQGNSA. The V end lost 2 bases, the J end lost 4 bases, and 8 bases lay between the germline ends. Written as DNA, the CDR3 is TGTGCCAGCAGCTTACCAGAAATCTATGGCTACACCTTC. This codes for CASSLPEIYGYTF.

The rearrangement joins TRBV19 to TRBJ2-2; no firm D call. V lost 1 base to trimming and J lost 5 bases, with 5 bases between them. Germline V gene sequence: CDR1 LNHDA, CDR2 SQIVND (reference sequence). There are 13 residues in the CDR3. The CDR3 DNA follows: TGTGCCAGTAGTATAGTAATAACCGGGGAGCTGTTTTTT. Amino acids: CASSIVITGELFF.

This clonotype came up a few times. This sequence joins TRBV5-1 and TRBJ1-6; unclear D gene. CDR3 length: 16 amino acids. V gave up 0 bases and J gave up 0 bases, with 7 bases separating them. Germline CDR1 and CDR2: SGHRS and YFSETQ. The CDR3 here is CASSLVGGSYNSPLHF. As DNA, the CDR3 is TGCGCCAGCAGCTTGGTGGGCGGCTCCTATAATTCACCCCTCCACTTT.

This clonotype showed up just a few times. This rearrangement joins TRBV7-8 to TRBJ1-2; 12 bases map to TRBD1. This CDR3 contains 17 residues. Germline-derived CDR1 and CDR2 are SGHVS and FQNEAQ. V gave up 5 bases and J gave up 12 bases; unmatched junction bases: 19. The CDR3 coding sequence is TGTGCCAGCAGCCCAGCGCGTCATTCCCGGGACAGGGGGCCGGACACCTTC. This translates into CASSPARHSRDRGPDTF.

This clonotype was found many times. The chain combines TRBV6-5 with TRBJ1-5; unclear D gene. This CDR3 has 13 amino acids. Germline V gene lookup returns CDR1 MNHEY and CDR2 SVGAGI. V was pared by 10 bases and J by 0 bases, with 10 bases between. CDR3: CATTAGSNQPQHF. In DNA form, the CDR3 reads TGTGCCACCACGGCCGGTAGCAATCAGCCCCAGCATTTT.

This clonotype was observed at least ten times. This sequence joins TRBV6-5 and TRBJ2-5, with TRBD2 identical over 7 bases. The CDR3 extends over 16 amino acids. Per germline, CDR1 MNHEY and CDR2 SVGAGI. V dropped 2 bases and J dropped 5; count of bases not matched to a gene: 11. The CDR3 coding sequence is TGTGCCAGCAGTTACAGGCGGGGGAGTTTTCAGGAGACCCAGTACTTC. It yields the protein CASSYRRGSFQETQYF.

This clonotype showed up just a few times. The chain is built from TRBV5-1 and TRBJ2-7; 8 bases align to TRBD1. CDR3 length: 15 amino acids. V lost 0 bases to trimming and J lost 4 bases; unmatched junction nucleotides: 6. Germline V lookup: CDR1 SGHRS, CDR2 YFSETQ. CDR3 protein: CASSLGRDRGYEQYF. CDR3 DNA: TGCGCCAGCAGCTTGGGTCGTGACAGGGGATACGAGCAGTACTTC.

This clonotype occurred a few times. The V and J genes are TRBV2 and TRBJ2-7; D may be TRBD1 (6 bases). Per the germline V gene, CDR1 is SNHLY and CDR2 is FYNNEI. V lost 2 bases, J lost 6 bases, and 20 bases lay in between. The CDR3 consists of 16 residues. The CDR3 bases are TGTGCCAGCAGTGAATGGGGGCAACCAGGGGTTTCCGAGCAGTACTTC. The encoded protein is CASSEWGQPGVSEQYF.

The chain carries TRBV29-1 and TRBJ1-5; D ambiguous. There are 10 residues in the CDR3. Per germline, CDR1 SQVTM and CDR2 ANQGSEA. The V end was cut by 7 bases, the J end by 9 bases, with 10 bases between. The CDR3 loop is CSGSEGPQHF. The CDR3 DNA sequence: TGCAGCGGCTCCGAAGGGCCCCAGCATTTT.

This clonotype turned up a few times. The chain couples TRBV29-1 to TRBJ1-1; the D gene is possibly TRBD1 (5 bases). The CDR3 consists of 16 residues. Germline values: CDR1 SQVTM, CDR2 ANQGSEA. V was clipped by 4 bases and J by 0 bases, with 18 bases between them. This CDR3 reads CSVVRGGRHMNTEAFF. The CDR3 DNA reads TGCAGCGTTGTCCGTGGGGGGAGACACATGAACACTGAAGCTTTCTTT.

This chain uses TRBV6-6 with TRBJ1-6; TRBD1 might be the D (5 bases). Trimming removed 2 bases at V and 6 bases at J, with 11 bases between. CDR1 is MNHNY and CDR2 is SVGAGI in the germline V gene (reference sequence). CDR3 length: 15 amino acids. CDR3 in amino acids: CASSYIGTANSPLHF. For the CDR3, the DNA is TGTGCCAGCAGTTACATAGGGACGGCTAATTCACCCCTCCACTTT.

This clonotype came up many times. The V gene is TRBV29-1, the J gene TRBJ1-5; weak D call: TRBD1 (5 bases). Germline V lookup: CDR1 SQVTM, CDR2 ANQGSEA. The V end was cut by 4 bases, the J end by 3 bases, with 7 bases between. CDR3 length: 12 residues. CDR3 sequence (DNA): TGCAGCGTTGGGGGGGACAATCAGCCCCAGCATTTT. It is translated as CSVGGDNQPQHF.

V and J are TRBV12-3 or TRBV12-4 and TRBJ2-1; TRBD2 agrees at 8 bases. The CDR3 runs 15 residues. The ends lost 3 bases at V and 4 bases at J; junction bases unmatched: 5. CDR3 bases: TGTGCCAGCAGTTTTGGGCGGGGGGAGTACAATGAGCAGTTCTTC. Its protein product is CASSFGRGEYNEQFF.

This clonotype was detected many times. Written as DNA, the CDR3 is TGTGCCAGCAGCCAAGATGAGCTTAATCAGCCCCAGCATTTT. Encoded protein: CASSQDELNQPQHF. The chain carries TRBV4-2 and TRBJ1-5; D remains ambiguous. Germline V CDR1 and CDR2: LGHNA, YNFKEQ. The ends were cut back, 0 bases at V and 4 bases at J, with 7 bases in the middle. The CDR3 covers 14 residues.

This clonotype was picked up many times. The chain employs TRBV7-3 and TRBJ2-1; possible D gene TRBD2, 5 bases. V lost 4 bases and J 3 bases, leaving 10 bases between the germline ends. The CDR3 is 14 amino acids. Germline V gene data show CDR1 as SGHTA and CDR2 as FQGTGA. CDR3: CASSSYGDYNEQFF. CDR3 DNA sequence: TGTGCCAGCAGCTCCTACGGGGACTACAATGAGCAGTTCTTC.

This clonotype was recorded many times. The chain has TRBV7-2 and TRBJ1-5, with 8 bases fitting TRBD1. Germline loops: CDR1 SGHTA, CDR2 FQGNSA. CDR3 size: 13 residues. The V and J ends lost 3 bases and 9 bases, in that order; junction bases with no gene match: 4. CDR3 bases: TGTGCCAGCAGCTTGCAGGGGGCAAGGCCCCAGCATTTT. It codes for CASSLQGARPQHF.

This clonotype was seen a few times. This chain uses TRBV6-5 with TRBJ1-6; tentative D call: TRBD1 (5 bases). Germline V gene sequence: CDR1 MNHEY, CDR2 SVGAGI. The CDR3 contains 14 residues. The ends were cut back, 8 bases at V and 3 bases at J, with 11 bases in the middle. The CDR3 sequence: CASGAGSYNSPLHF. The CDR3 DNA sequence: TGTGCCAGCGGGGCGGGAAGCTATAATTCACCCCTCCACTTT.

This clonotype was counted at least ten times. This chain uses TRBV27 with TRBJ2-3; unclear D gene. The CDR3 length is 11 residues. Deletions cut 5 bases from V and 8 bases from J, with 8 bases between. Germline V lookup: CDR1 MNHEY, CDR2 SMNVEV (reference sequence). The CDR3 coding sequence is TGTGCCAGCAGTAACTTGGGTACGCAGTATTTT. It is translated as CASSNLGTQYF.